The sequence of this T cell receptor (beta chain) was determined in a study of beta chain features in type 1 diabetes. Overall study results and limits: Cells with high TCR expression could be over-represented by cDNA sequencing. The naive, central memory and Treg TCRB repertoires showed an apparent similarity that was greater among patients than among healthy donors. Whether HLA type affects TCRB rearrangement stayed undetermined in the present work. Patients with Type 1 diabetes showed moderately but significantly shorter TCRB CDR3s in all four CD4+ subsets.

Of the isolated RNA, all was reverse transcribed, and so the sequenced material was expressed TCRB transcripts. Naive, central memory and regulatory T cell samples came to a mean of roughly 4 million reads. Only in-frame clones appear in the TCRdb table, and some are missing; sequencing was by immunoSEQ multiplex PCR. Here the sample spans some 350,000 clones, around 10% being singletons. V gave up 3 bases and J gave up 4 bases, with 15 bases separating them. This CDR3 has 16 residues. Germline V CDR1 and CDR2: SGHTA, FQGNSA. This clone was recorded a few times. Its antigen is not known. The source of this sequence is a man aged 25 to 45 with type 1 diabetes. The chain has TRBV7-2 and TRBJ2-2; D remains unclear. The sequenced material came from central memory CD4+ T cells from blood. The CDR3 protein is CASSFEVTRATGELFF. DNA for the CDR3: TGTGCCAGCAGCTTCGAGGTCACCCGGGCCACCGGGGAGCTGTTTTTT.